The source of this TCR beta chain is a study of shared clonotypes between healthy human individuals. Study-level results: It was observed that approximately 5% of naive CD4 clonotypes were shared across a handful of donors. Clonotypes shared by all four sorted-subset donors had higher generation probabilities than non-shared clonotypes.

About this clone: Its antigen is unidentified.

Clones were read by immunoSEQ multiplex PCR, and TCRdb kept only the in-frame ones, dropping some. The repertoire consists of hundreds of thousands of clones, with over 65% occurring once and the leading ten covering about 9.3%. The sequencing sample was made of memory CD4+ T cells sorted from blood. Subset defined: CD45RA-negative fraction. The TCR was taken from a man in his thirties or forties in good health.

The CDR3 nucleotides are TGCGCCAGCAGCTTGGCCGAAGGGGACAGGGGGCGAGGCACTGAAGCTTTCTTT. Translated: CASSLAEGDRGRGTEAFF. The chain combines TRBV5-1 with TRBJ1-1; 12 nucleotides align to TRBD1. From germline, CDR1 is SGHRS and CDR2 YFSETQ. V dropped 0 bases and J dropped 4; count of bases not matched to a gene: 10. This CDR3 has 18 amino acids.